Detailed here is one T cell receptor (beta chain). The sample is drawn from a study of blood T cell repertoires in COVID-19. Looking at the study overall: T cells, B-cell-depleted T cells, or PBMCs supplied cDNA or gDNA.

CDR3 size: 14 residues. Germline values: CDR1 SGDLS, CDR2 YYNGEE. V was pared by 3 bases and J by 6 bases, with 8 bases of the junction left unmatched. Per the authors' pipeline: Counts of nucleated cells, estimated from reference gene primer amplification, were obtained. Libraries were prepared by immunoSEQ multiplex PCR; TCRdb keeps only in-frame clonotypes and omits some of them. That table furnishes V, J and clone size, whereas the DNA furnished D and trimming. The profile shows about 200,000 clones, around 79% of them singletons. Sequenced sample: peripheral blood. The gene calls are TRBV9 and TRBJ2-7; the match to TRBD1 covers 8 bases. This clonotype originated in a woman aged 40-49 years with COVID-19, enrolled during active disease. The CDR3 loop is CASSGRQGTGEQYF. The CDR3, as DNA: TGTGCCAGCAGCGGGAGACAGGGGACAGGCGAGCAGTACTTC.